The rows below give T cell receptor beta chains drawn from one sample of a study of T cells after yellow fever vaccination. TCRdb reprocessed the 5' RACE reads via MiXCR and lists one record per CDR3 protein. The table lists some 250,000 distinct CDR3 sequences, about 3.9% of them singletons, with 15% to 20% in the top ten. The source material was PBMCs, sampled 15 days after the yellow fever booster vaccination. Source of these receptors: a man between 18 and 35 years old who received the YFV17D yellow fever vaccine. Each CDR3 is given with its conserved first and last residue. Fields, in order: J gene, clone size, D gene, V gene, CDR3 DNA, CDR3 protein. D genes are given only for firm matches. Clone size is stated in some rows and not others, as once, few, many or a class when expanded.

TRBJ2-5	many	TRBD2	TRBV12-3/TRBV12-4	TGTGCCAGCAGTCCGGGACTAGGCCAAGAGACCCAGTACTTC	CASSPGLGQETQYF
TRBJ1-5	few	-	TRBV20-1	TGCAGTGCTACGTCTGTCAGCAACCAGGGGCAGCCCCAGCATTTT	CSATSVSNQGQPQHF
TRBJ1-5	many	-	TRBV20-1	TGCAGTGCTCCTCAAGGGGCGTATAGCAATCAGCCCCAGCATTTT	CSAPQGAYSNQPQHF
TRBJ2-5	many	-	TRBV9	TGTGCCAGCAGCTCCTATAGTGGGGTGGAGACCCAGTACTTC	CASSSYSGVETQYF
TRBJ1-2	many	-	TRBV5-5	TGTGCCAGCAGCTCCCGAGTACGTGGAGGCTACACCTTC	CASSSRVRGGYTF
TRBJ1-1	many	-	TRBV30	TGTGCCTGGATCATGAACACTGAAGCTTTCTTT	CAWIMNTEAFF
TRBJ1-5	many	TRBD1	TRBV20-1	TGCAGTGCTAGACCGGGACAGCAAAATCAGCCCCAGCATTTT	CSARPGQQNQPQHF
TRBJ2-7	many	TRBD2	TRBV6-1	TGTGCCAGCAGTGAGGGACTAGCGGACCTCTACGAGCAGTACTTC	CASSEGLADLYEQYF
TRBJ2-4	many	-	TRBV6-2/TRBV6-3	TGTGCCAGCAGTCAGACAGCACTAGCCAAAAACATTCAGTACTTC	CASSQTALAKNIQYF
TRBJ2-1	many	-	TRBV5-6	TGTGCCAGCAGCTACGTCATGGGCACTCTGTTCTTC	CASSYVMGTLFF
TRBJ1-6	-	TRBD1	TRBV7-9	TGTGCCAGCAGTTCGGACAGGGGGCGAATCTTTTATAATTCACCCCTCCACTTT	CASSSDRGRIFYNSPLHF
TRBJ1-6	many	-	TRBV25-1	TGTGCCAGCAGTGAATCCGGGATTGAGCGGGCACCCCTCCACTTT	CASSESGIERAPLHF
TRBJ2-1	-	TRBD1	TRBV5-1	TGCGCCAGCAGCTTAGGACAGGGTAGGCTCAATGAGCAGTTCTTC	CASSLGQGRLNEQFF
TRBJ2-4	many	-	TRBV5-1	TGCGCCAGCAGCGGCCTCGGGGATGCCGTCAAAAACATTCAGTACTTC	CASSGLGDAVKNIQYF
TRBJ2-1	many	-	TRBV28	TGTGCCAGCAGTGAGCAGGGACGTAGGCTCTTC	CASSEQGRRLF
TRBJ2-4	many	-	TRBV11-3	TGTGCCAGCAGCCCAACGTCCCAAAACATTCAGTACTTC	CASSPTSQNIQYF
TRBJ1-5	many	-	TRBV4-1	TGCGCCAGCAGCCAAGGGGGGCAGGGTATTAAGCCCCAGCATTTT	CASSQGGQGIKPQHF
TRBJ2-2	many	TRBD2	TRBV4-2	TGTGCCAGCAGCCTGTGGACTAGCGGGGGCCTAAACACCGGGGAGCTGTTTTTT	CASSLWTSGGLNTGELFF
TRBJ2-3	many	-	TRBV14	TGTGCCAGCAGCCAAGGGGTTACCCCCGGCGATACGCAGTATTTT	CASSQGVTPGDTQYF